This is a list of T cell receptor beta chains from one sample in a study of shared clonotypes between healthy human individuals. Generated by immunoSEQ multiplex PCR, the TCRdb table keeps only in-frame clones and is missing some. The data contain hundreds of thousands of clones, approximately 96% of them singletons. Sequenced: naive CD8+ T cells sorted from blood. The source of these receptors is a woman under 40 in good health. The CDR3 runs from the conserved cysteine through the conserved F or W. D genes are given only for firm matches. Clone size is shown for a subset of rows, as once, few, many or a class of expanded clone.

>.|.|TRBV27|TRBJ2-7|13
TGTGCCAGCAGTTTATACCCAGGGCCAGAGCAGTACTTC
CASSLYPGPEQYF
>.|.|TRBV4-2|TRBJ1-2|17
TGTGCCAGCAGCCAAGTTGGGATTGCAGGGAGTGGTTATGGCTACACCTTC
CASSQVGIAGSGYGYTF
>.|once|TRBV4-1|TRBJ1-4|16
TGCGCCAGCAGCCAAGAATGGAGTGGGATTAATGAAAAACTGTTTTTT
CASSQEWSGINEKLFF
>.|.|TRBV29-1|TRBJ1-1|14
TGCAGCGTTCGAGGAGGGGTATCGAACACTGAAGCTTTCTTT
CSVRGGVSNTEAFF
>.|.|TRBV5-6|TRBJ2-1|11
TGTGCCAGCAGCCCCGAGGATGAGCAGTTCTTC
CASSPEDEQFF
>.|.|TRBV4-1|TRBJ1-4|13
TGCGCCAGCAGCCACATACCTGGTGAAAAACTGTTTTTT
CASSHIPGEKLFF
>.|.|TRBV30|TRBJ1-4|10
TGTGCCCTCCTGTCCGGGGAACTGTTTTTT
CALLSGELFF
>.|.|TRBV11-2|TRBJ2-1|12
TGTGCCAGCTACCTTCACCCCAATGAGCAGTTCTTC
CASYLHPNEQFF
>.|once|TRBV11-3|TRBJ2-2|14
TGTGCCAGCTCATCGGGGGATAACGCCGGGGAGCTGTTTTTT
CASSSGDNAGELFF
>.|.|TRBV4-1|TRBJ2-2|14
TGCGCCAGCAGCGACAGGGGAGGGTCCGGGGAGCTGTTTTTT
CASSDRGGSGELFF
>.|.|TRBV27|TRBJ1-5|17
TGTGCCAGCACTTCCTCCTCTCCGGGGGGCATCAATCAGCCCCAGCATTTT
CASTSSSPGGINQPQHF
>.|once|TRBV5-8|TRBJ2-1|15
TGTGCCAGCAGCTTGCGGACAACCTTCGACAATGAGCAGTTCTTC
CASSLRTTFDNEQFF
>.|.|TRBV28|TRBJ1-3|15
TGTGCCAGCAGTCATATAGAGTCTTCTGGAAACACCATATATTTT
CASSHIESSGNTIYF
>TRBD2|.|TRBV13|TRBJ2-7|17
TGTGCCAGCAGCTTAGGATCCCCGGGACTAGCGGGAGTTGAGCAGTACTTC
CASSLGSPGLAGVEQYF
>.|few|TRBV21-1|TRBJ1-3|14
TGTGCCAGCATTGACCGATTCTCTGGAAACACCATATATTTT
CASIDRFSGNTIYF
>TRBD1|.|TRBV10-1|TRBJ2-7|15
TGCGCCAGCAGTGAAGGGACAGGGGGCCCCTACGAGCAGTACTTC
CASSEGTGGPYEQYF
>.|.|TRBV9|TRBJ2-5|13
TGTGCCAGCAGCGTTGGGGGCGCGGGTGAGCAGTACTTC
CASSVGGAGEQYF
>.|.|TRBV19|TRBJ2-1|15
TGTGCCAGTAGTACTGCTAGCCCCTCCTACAATGAGCAGTTCTTC
CASSTASPSYNEQFF
>TRBD2|.|TRBV19|TRBJ2-1|19
TGTGCCAGTAGGAAAGGACTAGCGGGAGGGCCGGGTGTCGATTGGGAGCAGTTCTTC
CASRKGLAGGPGVDWEQFF
>.|.|TRBV13|TRBJ2-7|12
TGTGCCAGCAGCTTGGACAGCGGTAGGGCCTACTTC
CASSLDSGRAYF
>.|.|TRBV6-1|TRBJ2-2|18
TGTGCCAGCAGTGAACTTGAGGGGCGCGGTACCGCCACCGGGGAGCTGTTTTTT
CASSELEGRGTATGELFF
>.|few|TRBV13|TRBJ2-7|12
TGTGCCAGCAGCACTTCTAGTGGCGAGCAGTACTTC
CASSTSSGEQYF